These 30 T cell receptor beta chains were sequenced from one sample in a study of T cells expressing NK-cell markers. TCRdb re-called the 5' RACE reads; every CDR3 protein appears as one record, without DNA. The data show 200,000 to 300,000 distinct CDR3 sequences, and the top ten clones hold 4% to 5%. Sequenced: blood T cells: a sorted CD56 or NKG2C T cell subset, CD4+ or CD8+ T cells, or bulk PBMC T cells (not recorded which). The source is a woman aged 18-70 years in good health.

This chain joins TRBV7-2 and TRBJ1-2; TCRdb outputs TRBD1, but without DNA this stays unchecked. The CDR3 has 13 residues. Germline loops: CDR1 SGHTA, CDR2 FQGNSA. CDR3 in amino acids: CASSGTAPYGYTF.

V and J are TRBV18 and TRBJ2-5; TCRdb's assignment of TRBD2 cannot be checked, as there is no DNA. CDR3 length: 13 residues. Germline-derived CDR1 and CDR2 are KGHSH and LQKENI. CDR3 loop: CASSSGLSETQYF. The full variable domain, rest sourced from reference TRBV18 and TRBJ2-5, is NAGVMQNPRHLVRRRGQEARLRCSPMKGHSHVYWYRQLPEEGLKFMVYLQKENIIDESGMPKERFSAEFPKEGPSILRIQQVVRGDSAAYFCASSSGLSETQYFGPGTRLLVL.

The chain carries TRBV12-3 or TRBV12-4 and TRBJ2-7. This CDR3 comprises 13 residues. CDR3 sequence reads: CASSLGLPYEQYF.

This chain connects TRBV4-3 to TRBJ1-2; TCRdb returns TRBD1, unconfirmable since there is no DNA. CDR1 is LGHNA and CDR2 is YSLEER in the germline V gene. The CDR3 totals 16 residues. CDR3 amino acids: CASSQDPGGQSYGYTF.

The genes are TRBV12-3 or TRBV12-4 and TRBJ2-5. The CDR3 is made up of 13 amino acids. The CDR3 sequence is CASSMTTQETQYF.

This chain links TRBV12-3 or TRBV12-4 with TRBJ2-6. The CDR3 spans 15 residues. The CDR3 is CASSLQASGANVLTF.

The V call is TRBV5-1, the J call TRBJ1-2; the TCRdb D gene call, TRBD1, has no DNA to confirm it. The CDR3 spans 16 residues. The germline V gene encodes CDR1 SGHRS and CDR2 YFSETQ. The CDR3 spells CASSLASGTGFYGYTF.

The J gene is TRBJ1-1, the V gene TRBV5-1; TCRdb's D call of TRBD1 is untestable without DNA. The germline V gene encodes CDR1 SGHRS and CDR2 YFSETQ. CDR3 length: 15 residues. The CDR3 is CASSLGPTENTEAFF.

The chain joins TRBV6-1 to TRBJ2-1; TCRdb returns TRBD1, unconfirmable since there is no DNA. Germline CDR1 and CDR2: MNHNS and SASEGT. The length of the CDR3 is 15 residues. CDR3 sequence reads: CATRAGTGGGNEQFF.

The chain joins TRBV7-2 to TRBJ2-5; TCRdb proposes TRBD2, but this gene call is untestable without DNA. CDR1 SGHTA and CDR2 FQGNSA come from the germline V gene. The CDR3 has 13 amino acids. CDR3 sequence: CASSSGLAGTQYF. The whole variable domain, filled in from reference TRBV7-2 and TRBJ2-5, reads GAGVSQSPSNKVTEKGKDVELRCDPISGHTALYWYRQSLGQGLEFLIYFQGNSAPDKSGLPSDRFSAERTGGSVSTLTIQRTQQEDSAVYLCASSSGLAGTQYFGPGTRLLVL.

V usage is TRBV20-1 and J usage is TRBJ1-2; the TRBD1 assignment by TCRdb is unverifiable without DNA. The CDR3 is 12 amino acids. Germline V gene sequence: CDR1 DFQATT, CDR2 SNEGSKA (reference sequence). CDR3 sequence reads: CSAGGTGDGYTF.

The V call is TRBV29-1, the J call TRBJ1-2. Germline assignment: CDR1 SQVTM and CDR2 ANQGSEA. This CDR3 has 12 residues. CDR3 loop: CSVEESSYGYTF.

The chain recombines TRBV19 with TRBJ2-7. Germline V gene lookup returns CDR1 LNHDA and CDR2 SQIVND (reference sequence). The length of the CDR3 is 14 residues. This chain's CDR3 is CASSIQGISYEQYF.

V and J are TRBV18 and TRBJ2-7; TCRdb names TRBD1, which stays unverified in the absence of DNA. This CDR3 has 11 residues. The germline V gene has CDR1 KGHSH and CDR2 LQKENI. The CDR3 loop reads CASSNRAEQYF.

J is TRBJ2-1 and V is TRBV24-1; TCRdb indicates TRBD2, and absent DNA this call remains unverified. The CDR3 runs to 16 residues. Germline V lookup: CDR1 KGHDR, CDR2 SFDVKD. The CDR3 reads CATSDFGPRGSNEQFF.

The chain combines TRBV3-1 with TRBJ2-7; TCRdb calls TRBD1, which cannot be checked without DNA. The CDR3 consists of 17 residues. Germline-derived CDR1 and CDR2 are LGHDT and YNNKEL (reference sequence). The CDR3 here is CASSQAVLGTGPYEQYF.

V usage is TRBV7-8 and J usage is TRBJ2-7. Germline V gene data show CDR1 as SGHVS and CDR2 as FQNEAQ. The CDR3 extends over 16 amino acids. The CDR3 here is CASSLAPDRVSYEQYF.

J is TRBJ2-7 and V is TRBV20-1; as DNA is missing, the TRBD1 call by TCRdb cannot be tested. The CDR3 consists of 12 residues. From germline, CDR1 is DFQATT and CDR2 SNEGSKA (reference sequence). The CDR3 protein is CSAPDRAHEQYF.

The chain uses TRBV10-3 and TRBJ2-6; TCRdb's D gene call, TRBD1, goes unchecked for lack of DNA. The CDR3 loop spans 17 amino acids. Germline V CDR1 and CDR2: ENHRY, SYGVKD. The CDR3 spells CAIRPDRYLSGANVLTF.

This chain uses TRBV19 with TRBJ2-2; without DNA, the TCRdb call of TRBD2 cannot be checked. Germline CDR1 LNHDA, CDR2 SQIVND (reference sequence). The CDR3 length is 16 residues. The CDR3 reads CASSGTRPTVTGELFF.

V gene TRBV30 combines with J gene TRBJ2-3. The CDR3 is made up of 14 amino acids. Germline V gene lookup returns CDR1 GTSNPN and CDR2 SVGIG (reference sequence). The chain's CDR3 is CAWSPRESTDTQYF.

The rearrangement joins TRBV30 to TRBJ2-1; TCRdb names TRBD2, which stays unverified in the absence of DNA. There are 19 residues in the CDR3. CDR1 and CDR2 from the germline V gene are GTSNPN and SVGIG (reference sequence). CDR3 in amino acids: CAWSLYRGRERETSNEQFF.

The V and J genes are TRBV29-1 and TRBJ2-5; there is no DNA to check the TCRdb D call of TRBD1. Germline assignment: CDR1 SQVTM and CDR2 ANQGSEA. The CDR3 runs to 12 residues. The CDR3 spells CSVQGGAETQYF.

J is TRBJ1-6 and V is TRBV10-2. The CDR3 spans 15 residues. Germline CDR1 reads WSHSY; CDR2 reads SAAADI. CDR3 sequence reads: CASAREGQANSPLHF.

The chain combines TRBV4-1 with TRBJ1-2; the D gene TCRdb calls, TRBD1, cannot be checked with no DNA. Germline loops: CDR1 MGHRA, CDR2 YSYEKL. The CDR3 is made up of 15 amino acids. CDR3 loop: CASSPTLGTNYGYTF.

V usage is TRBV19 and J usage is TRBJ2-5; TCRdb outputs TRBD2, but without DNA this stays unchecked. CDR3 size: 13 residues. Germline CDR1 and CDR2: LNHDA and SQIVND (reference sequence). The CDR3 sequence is CASRAAGEETQYF. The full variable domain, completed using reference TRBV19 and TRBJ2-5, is DGGITQSPKYLFRKEGQNVTLSCEQNLNHDAMYWYRQDPGQGLRLIYYSQIVNDFQKGDIAEGYSVSREKKESFPLTVTSAQKNPTAFYLCASRAAGEETQYFGPGTRLLVL.

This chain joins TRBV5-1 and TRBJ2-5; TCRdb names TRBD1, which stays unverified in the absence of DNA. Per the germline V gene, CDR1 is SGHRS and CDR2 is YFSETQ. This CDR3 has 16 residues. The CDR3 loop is CASSLVSGGMGETQYF.

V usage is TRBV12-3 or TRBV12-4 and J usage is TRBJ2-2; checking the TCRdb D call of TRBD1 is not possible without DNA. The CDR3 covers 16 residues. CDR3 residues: CASSFGRTANTGELFF.

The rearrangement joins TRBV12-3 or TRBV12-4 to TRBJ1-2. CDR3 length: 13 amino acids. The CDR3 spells CASRGSAKYGYTF.

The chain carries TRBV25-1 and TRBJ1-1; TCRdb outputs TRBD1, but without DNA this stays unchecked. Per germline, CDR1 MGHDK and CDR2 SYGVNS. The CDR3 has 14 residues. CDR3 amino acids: CASSDGGNYAEAFF.